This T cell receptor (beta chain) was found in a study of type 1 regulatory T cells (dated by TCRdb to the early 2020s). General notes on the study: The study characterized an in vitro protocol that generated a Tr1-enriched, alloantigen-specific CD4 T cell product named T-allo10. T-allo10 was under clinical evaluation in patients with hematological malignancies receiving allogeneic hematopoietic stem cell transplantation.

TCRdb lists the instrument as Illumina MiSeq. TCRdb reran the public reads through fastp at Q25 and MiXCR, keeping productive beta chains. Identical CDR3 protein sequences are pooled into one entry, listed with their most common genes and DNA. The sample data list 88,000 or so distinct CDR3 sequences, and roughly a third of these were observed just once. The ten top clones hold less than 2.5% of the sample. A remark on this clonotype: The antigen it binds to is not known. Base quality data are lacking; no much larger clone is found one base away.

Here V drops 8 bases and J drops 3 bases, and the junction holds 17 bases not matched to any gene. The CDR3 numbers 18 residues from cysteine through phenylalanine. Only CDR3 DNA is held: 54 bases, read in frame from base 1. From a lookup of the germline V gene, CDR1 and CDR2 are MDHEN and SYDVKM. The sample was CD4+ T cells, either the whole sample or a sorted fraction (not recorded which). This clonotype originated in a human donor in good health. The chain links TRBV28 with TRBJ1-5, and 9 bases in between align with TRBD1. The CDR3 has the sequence CASRSRMDRGRSNQPQHF. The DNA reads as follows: TGTGCCAGCCGCTCTAGGATGGACAGGGGCCGATCCAATCAGCCCCAGCATTTT.